This T cell receptor beta chain was observed in a study of T cells in Graves' hyperthyroidism and ophthalmopathy. Amplified TCR beta CDR3 regions derived from RNA transcripts. Primed by the HTBI set, a first-round RT-PCR was run on the TCR CDR3. Each CDR3 protein gets one entry after TCRdb re-called the multiplex PCR reads with MiXCR. The sample records more than 600,000 distinct CDR3 sequences, about a sixth being singletons. The sample holds many counts of this clonotype. The antigen remains unidentified. Findings and limits, study-wide: Separation of ophthalmopathy from stable hyperthyroidism was achieved by a 13 V-J model. Blood also held most thyroid clonotypes expanded beyond 0.001.

Hyperthyroidism of Graves' type that showed no ophthalmopathy progression within 18 months was stable. V was pared by 0 bases and J by 5 bases, with 7 bases between. Per the germline V gene, CDR1 is DFQATT and CDR2 is SNEGSKA (reference sequence). CDR3 length: 13 residues. This clonotype was sampled from a man aged 18 to 29 with Graves' hyperthyroidism. The sequencing input was blood. The chain is built from TRBV20-1 and TRBJ1-4; D is uncertain. The chain's CDR3 is CSARDGRNEKLFF. As DNA, the CDR3 is TGCAGTGCTAGAGATGGACGAAATGAAAAACTGTTTTTT.